This section outlines one TCR beta chain sequence together with its context. The record originates from a study of Graves' ophthalmopathy and Graves' hyperthyroidism. Investigators amplified TCR beta CDR3 regions from RNA transcripts. A first-round RT-PCR used HTBI primers, followed by a second-round multiplex PCR. TCRdb reprocessed the multiplex PCR reads via MiXCR and lists one record per CDR3 protein. The data contain more than 300,000 distinct CDR3 sequences, roughly 15% of them singletons. The CDR3 totals 15 residues. The V and J ends lost 6 bases and 3 bases respectively, with 12 bases between them. Hyperthyroidism patients were newly diagnosed, ill under 2 months, and aged 18 to 65 years.

The chain has TRBV12-3 or TRBV12-4 and TRBJ1-6; unclear D gene. The receptor was derived from an adult woman with stable Graves' hyperthyroidism. The sample comprised peripheral blood. The CDR3 is CASRDGRNYNSPLHF. The CDR3 DNA reads as TGTGCCAGCAGGGATGGACGGAACTATAATTCACCCCTCCACTTT.